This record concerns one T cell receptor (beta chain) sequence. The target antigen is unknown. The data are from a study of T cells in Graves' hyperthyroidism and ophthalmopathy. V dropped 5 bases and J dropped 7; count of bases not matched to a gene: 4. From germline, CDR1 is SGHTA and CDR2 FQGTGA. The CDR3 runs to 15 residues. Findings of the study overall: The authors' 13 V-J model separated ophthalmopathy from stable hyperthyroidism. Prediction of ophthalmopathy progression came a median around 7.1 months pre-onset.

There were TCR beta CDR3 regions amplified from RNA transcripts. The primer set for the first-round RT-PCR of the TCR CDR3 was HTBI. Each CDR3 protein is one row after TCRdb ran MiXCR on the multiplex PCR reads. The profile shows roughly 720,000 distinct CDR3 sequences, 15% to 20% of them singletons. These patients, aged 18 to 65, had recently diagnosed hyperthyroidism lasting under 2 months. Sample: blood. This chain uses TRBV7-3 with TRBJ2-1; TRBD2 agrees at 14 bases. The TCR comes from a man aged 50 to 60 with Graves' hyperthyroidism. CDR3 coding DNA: TGTGCCAGCAGCCCCTGGACTAGCGGGAGGAATGAGCAGTTCTTC. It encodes CASSPWTSGRNEQFF.